Each of the 8 T cell receptor beta chains below was sequenced from the same sample in a study of CXCR3-negative and CXCR3-positive naive CD8 T cells. Through 5' RACE with UMI labels, the TRB cDNA libraries were prepared. TCRdb re-called the 5' RACE reads; one entry per CDR3 protein, DNA not given. This table holds under 50,000 distinct CDR3 sequences. Sequencing was carried out using naive CXCR3- CD8+ T cells from blood. The subset: CD45RO-CCR7+CD27+CD95- naive CD8+ T cells lacking CXCR3 (TNR3-). All receptors derive from a human donor in good health. Some clones in this sample may be carry-over from other donors' samples.

The CDR3: CASSNAGQRTDTQYF. This chain uses TRBV19 with TRBJ2-3; the D gene TCRdb calls, TRBD1, cannot be checked with no DNA. The CDR3 runs 15 residues. CDR1 is LNHDA and CDR2 is SQIVND in the germline V gene (reference sequence).

CDR3 in amino acids: CASSLRTDITDTQYF. The chain carries TRBV12-3 or TRBV12-4 and TRBJ2-3; with no DNA, the TCRdb D assignment of TRBD1 cannot be verified. This CDR3 region has 15 residues.

The genes are TRBV29-1 and TRBJ2-7; TCRdb indicates TRBD1, and absent DNA this call remains unverified. The CDR3 loop spans 14 amino acids. Germline V gene sequence: CDR1 SQVTM, CDR2 ANQGSEA. CDR3 loop: CSVEEGTTAYGQYF.

V gene TRBV28 combines with J gene TRBJ1-4; there is no DNA to check the TCRdb D call of TRBD1. The CDR3 is made up of 14 amino acids. CDR1 is MDHEN and CDR2 is SYDVKM in the germline V gene. The CDR3 sequence: CASSSTGQDEKLFF. Supplemented by reference TRBV28 and TRBJ1-4, the full variable domain reads DVKVTQSSRYLVKRTGEKVFLECVQDMDHENMFWYRQDPGLGLRLIYFSYDVKMKEKGDIPEGYSVSREKKERFSLILESASTNQTSMYLCASSSTGQDEKLFFGSGTQLSVL.

V gene TRBV11-2 combines with J gene TRBJ2-7; TCRdb gives TRBD2 as the D gene, but with no DNA this cannot be confirmed. The CDR3 contains 15 residues. Germline V gives CDR1 SGHAT, CDR2 FQNNGV. This CDR3 reads CASSGGGPSLYEQYF.

The chain joins TRBV29-1 to TRBJ2-3. The CDR3 loop spans 15 amino acids. CDR1 and CDR2 from the germline V gene are SQVTM and ANQGSEA. The CDR3 reads CSVVMAQTSTDTQYF.

The chain uses TRBV6-2 or TRBV6-3 and TRBJ2-7; lacking DNA, the TRBD2 call made by TCRdb goes unchecked. The CDR3 is made up of 13 amino acids. Germline V gene data show CDR1 as MNHEY and CDR2 as SVGEGT. The CDR3 spells CASGEGENDEQYF.

The gene calls are TRBV29-1 and TRBJ2-1; TCRdb picks TRBD1, but there is no DNA to check that call. The CDR3 length is 12 residues. CDR1 is SQVTM and CDR2 is ANQGSEA in the germline V gene. The CDR3 protein is CSVAGGTGEQFF.